What follows is one TCR beta chain and its context. Its antigen is undetermined. CD8 cells classed as naive were CD45RO-negative and positively selected for CCR7, excluding terminally differentiated effector memory CD45RA+ cells. The data were obtained in a study of shared clonotypes between healthy human individuals. TCRdb keeps only in-frame clones here, not all; method: immunoSEQ multiplex PCR. The sample shows about 2,100,000 clones, 85% to 95% of them seen only once. Notes on the study in general: In the sorted subsets, rarefaction showed sequencing was incomplete despite large depth. An anticipated effect of sequencing depth on clonotype sharing among donors was recognized.

The material sequenced was naive CD8+ T cells from PBMCs. This clonotype was obtained from a man aged 18 to 30 in good health. Some clones in this sample may be carry-over from other donors' samples.

CDR3 nucleotides: TGTGCCAGCAGTTCAGGGGCAAAAGAGACCCAGTACTTC. The encoded protein is CASSSGAKETQYF. V gene TRBV27 combines with J gene TRBJ2-5; a possible D gene is TRBD1 (6 bases). The V gene's germline CDR1 is MNHEY and CDR2 SMNVEV (reference sequence). V was pared by 4 bases and J by 3 bases, with 9 bases between. CDR3 length: 13 amino acids.